The clone carrying this T cell receptor beta chain was recorded a few times. Its antigen is not known. Study-wide points: Tumor memory CD4+ T cell TCR gene usage was found to cluster with blood and lymph node memory CD4+ cells and with lymph node naive CD4+ cells. Whole repertoires were not studied in the larger cohort, only one V-J beta rearrangement.

After removal of 9 bases from V and 3 bases from J, the junction contained 3 bases not matched to a gene. Germline lookup yields CDR1 SGHTA and CDR2 FQGTGA. This CDR3 has 13 amino acids. Tregs were sorted as CD4+CD25+CD127-/low cells. Full-length variable regions came from constant-region reverse primers plus semi-nested Nested Universal Primer A PCR. TCRdb ran MiXCR on the 5' RACE reads and lists one entry per CDR3 protein. Of over 40,000 distinct CDR3 sequences listed, roughly a fifth are singletons. Sequences were obtained from Tregs sorted from a lymph node. The V gene is TRBV7-3, the J gene TRBJ2-3; 10 nucleotides agree with TRBD2. The receptor was derived from a female donor with breast cancer. CDR3 amino acids: CASTSGMTDTQYF. Written as DNA, the CDR3 is TGTGCCAGTACTAGCGGGATGACAGATACGCAGTATTTT.